A selection of T cell receptor beta chains follows, all from one sample in a study of blood T cell repertoires in COVID-19. Sequencing used immunoSEQ multiplex PCR; TCRdb keeps in-frame clones, though not all of them. The sample contains about 200,000 clones, more than 80% of which appear only once. Sequencing was done on a sample of peripheral blood. Receptor source: a middle-aged man with acute or convalescent COVID-19. The CDR3 runs from the conserved cysteine through the conserved F or W. A D gene is named only where the DNA matches it firmly. Where a row states a size, it is once, few, many or the class of an expanded clone; other rows omit it.

size: NA
J: TRBJ2-5
D: TRBD2
V: TRBV11-3
CDR3: CASSQGASGGQETQYF
DNA: TGTGCCAGCAGCCAGGGGGCTAGCGGGGGGCAAGAGACCCAGTACTTC

size: NA
J: TRBJ1-2
D: TRBD1
V: TRBV24-1
CDR3: CATSATGTDYGYTF
DNA: TGTGCCACCAGTGCGACCGGGACAGACTATGGCTACACCTTC

size: NA
J: TRBJ2-3
D: NA
V: TRBV5-6
CDR3: CASSVGPRGTDTQYF
DNA: TGTGCCAGCAGCGTGGGACCACGGGGGACAGATACGCAGTATTTT

size: NA
J: TRBJ1-1
D: NA
V: TRBV4-2
CDR3: CASSVSAGNTEAFF
DNA: TGTGCCAGCAGCGTTTCGGCAGGGAACACTGAAGCTTTCTTT

size: NA
J: TRBJ1-5
D: TRBD1
V: TRBV28
CDR3: CASIPGQGYQPQHF
DNA: TGTGCCAGCATTCCGGGACAGGGGTATCAGCCCCAGCATTTT

size: NA
J: TRBJ1-5
D: NA
V: TRBV4-2
CDR3: CASSQERQSNQPQHF
DNA: TGTGCCAGCAGCCAAGAGCGGCAGAGCAATCAGCCCCAGCATTTT

size: NA
J: TRBJ2-3
D: TRBD2
V: TRBV5-4
CDR3: CASSHPTSGEGTQYF
DNA: TGTGCCAGCAGCCACCCGACTAGCGGAGAGGGTACGCAGTATTTT

size: NA
J: TRBJ1-6
D: TRBD1
V: TRBV7-2
CDR3: CASSYATGANSPLHF
DNA: TGTGCCAGCAGCTACGCGACAGGGGCCAATTCACCCCTCCACTTT

size: NA
J: TRBJ2-5
D: NA
V: TRBV10-3
CDR3: CAISDSLTEELETQYF
DNA: TGTGCCATCAGTGACTCGCTGACAGAGGAATTAGAGACCCAGTACTTC

size: NA
J: TRBJ1-2
D: NA
V: TRBV9
CDR3: CASSVGFGVGGGYTF
DNA: TGTGCCAGCAGCGTAGGATTTGGGGTCGGAGGTGGCTACACCTTC

size: NA
J: TRBJ2-3
D: NA
V: TRBV5-1
CDR3: CASSTPGGTDTQYF
DNA: TGCGCCAGCAGCACACCAGGGGGCACAGATACGCAGTATTTT

size: NA
J: TRBJ1-1
D: NA
V: TRBV5-1
CDR3: CASSVQMNTEAFF
DNA: TGCGCCAGCAGTGTACAGATGAACACTGAAGCTTTCTTT

size: NA
J: TRBJ1-1
D: NA
V: TRBV28
CDR3: CASSSQVREAFF
DNA: TGTGCCAGCAGTTCCCAGGTCAGAGAAGCTTTCTTT

size: NA
J: TRBJ2-1
D: TRBD2
V: TRBV10-2
CDR3: CASSPPRGTSERPEQFF
DNA: TGCGCCAGCAGCCCCCCGCGCGGGACTAGCGAGAGACCTGAGCAGTTCTTC

size: NA
J: TRBJ2-5
D: TRBD1
V: TRBV12-5
CDR3: CASGSGQGATETQYF
DNA: TGTGCTAGTGGTTCCGGACAGGGGGCAACGGAGACCCAGTACTTC

size: NA
J: TRBJ1-1
D: NA
V: TRBV3-1/TRBV3-2
CDR3: CASSQTLTQNTEAFF
DNA: TGTGCCAGCAGCCAAACTCTGACACAGAACACTGAAGCTTTCTTT

size: NA
J: TRBJ2-4
D: NA
V: TRBV18
CDR3: CASSPQNSLPKNIQYF
DNA: TGTGCCAGCTCACCACAAAATTCCCTTCCCAAAAACATTCAGTACTTC

size: NA
J: TRBJ2-3
D: TRBD2
V: TRBV28
CDR3: CASSPAGEGTDTQYF
DNA: TGTGCCAGCAGTCCAGCGGGGGAGGGCACGGATACGCAGTATTTT

size: NA
J: TRBJ1-2
D: NA
V: TRBV6-6
CDR3: CASTLLSDGYTF
DNA: TGTGCCAGCACCCTTCTATCTGATGGCTACACCTTC

size: NA
J: TRBJ2-7
D: TRBD2
V: TRBV4-1
CDR3: CASSQSFAGGPSYEQYF
DNA: TGCGCCAGCAGCCAATCGTTCGCGGGAGGGCCCTCCTACGAGCAGTACTTC

size: NA
J: TRBJ2-1
D: TRBD2
V: TRBV10-3
CDR3: CAISGRGARSSYNEQFF
DNA: TGTGCCATCAGTGGGCGGGGGGCTAGGAGCTCCTACAATGAGCAGTTCTTC

size: NA
J: TRBJ2-2
D: NA
V: TRBV11-3
CDR3: CASSPYTGELFF
DNA: TGTGCCAGCAGCCCCTACACCGGGGAGCTGTTTTTT

size: NA
J: TRBJ1-6
D: NA
V: TRBV11-2
CDR3: CASSSYQGRSPLHF
DNA: TGTGCCAGCAGCTCGTATCAGGGTAGATCACCCCTCCACTTT

size: NA
J: TRBJ2-6
D: TRBD1
V: TRBV5-6
CDR3: CASSLSRTGGSSGANVLTF
DNA: TGTGCCAGCAGCTTAAGCAGGACAGGGGGTAGCTCTGGGGCCAACGTCCTGACTTTC

size: few
J: TRBJ2-7
D: TRBD1
V: TRBV15
CDR3: CATSTRPGQGVYEQYF
DNA: TGTGCCACCAGCACTAGGCCGGGACAGGGAGTCTACGAGCAGTACTTC

size: NA
J: TRBJ1-1
D: TRBD1
V: TRBV19
CDR3: CASSPQGRNTEAFF
DNA: TGTGCCAGTAGCCCACAGGGGAGGAACACTGAAGCTTTCTTT

size: NA
J: TRBJ1-2
D: TRBD1
V: TRBV7-2
CDR3: CASSLAGTALNYGYTF
DNA: TGTGCCAGCAGCTTAGCGGGGACAGCCCTTAACTATGGCTACACCTTC

size: NA
J: TRBJ2-5
D: NA
V: TRBV12-3/TRBV12-4
CDR3: CASQGRETQYF
DNA: TGTGCCAGCCAGGGCCGGGAGACCCAGTACTTC

size: NA
J: TRBJ2-3
D: TRBD1
V: TRBV10-2
CDR3: CASSEKDRTGTDTQYF
DNA: TGCGCCAGCAGTGAGAAGGACAGGACGGGCACAGATACGCAGTATTTT

size: NA
J: TRBJ2-7
D: NA
V: TRBV12-3/TRBV12-4
CDR3: CASSSLRGEQYF
DNA: TGTGCCAGCAGTTCCTTACGGGGCGAGCAGTACTTC

size: NA
J: TRBJ1-3
D: NA
V: TRBV7-9
CDR3: CASSLTGTVGNTIYF
DNA: TGTGCCAGCAGCTTAACTGGGACTGTTGGAAACACCATATATTTT

size: NA
J: TRBJ1-1
D: NA
V: TRBV5-1
CDR3: CASSLGGALIGTEAFF
DNA: TGCGCCAGCAGCTTGGGCGGGGCACTCATCGGAACTGAAGCTTTCTTT

size: NA
J: TRBJ2-7
D: TRBD2
V: TRBV7-9
CDR3: CASSPVPGLAHSSYEQYF
DNA: TGTGCCAGCAGCCCAGTACCCGGACTAGCCCATAGCTCCTACGAGCAGTACTTC

size: once
J: TRBJ1-5
D: TRBD1
V: TRBV28
CDR3: CASRGQGSLNQPQHF
DNA: TGTGCCAGCAGGGGACAGGGATCCCTCAATCAGCCCCAGCATTTT

size: NA
J: TRBJ2-1
D: TRBD2
V: TRBV12-3/TRBV12-4
CDR3: CASSIPPGLQFF
DNA: TGTGCCAGCAGTATACCACCGGGACTACAGTTCTTC

size: NA
J: TRBJ2-1
D: TRBD1
V: TRBV18
CDR3: CASSPPAGTVSYNEQFF
DNA: TGTGCCAGCTCACCACCTGCCGGGACAGTGTCCTACAATGAGCAGTTCTTC

size: NA
J: TRBJ2-3
D: TRBD2
V: TRBV6-6
CDR3: CASRRLAGGLIADTQYF
DNA: TGTGCCAGCCGTCGACTAGCGGGAGGATTGATTGCAGATACGCAGTATTTT

size: NA
J: TRBJ1-6
D: NA
V: TRBV18
CDR3: CASSPQELGADNSPLHF
DNA: TGTGCCAGCTCACCACAGGAGCTAGGGGCAGATAATTCACCCCTCCACTTT